These 18 T cell receptor beta chains were all obtained from the same sample, sequenced in a study of T cells in Graves' hyperthyroidism and ophthalmopathy. Authors of the study amplified TCR beta CDR3 regions from RNA transcripts. The primer set for the first-round RT-PCR of the TCR CDR3 was HTBI. TCRdb reanalysed the multiplex PCR reads using MiXCR and keeps one entry per CDR3 protein. There are some 530,000 distinct CDR3 sequences in the sample; 22% occur only once, and about half lies in the top ten. The specimen was blood. The receptor set was obtained from a woman aged 70-85 years with Graves' ophthalmopathy.

This clonotype has a handful of counts. The rearrangement links TRBV20-1 to TRBJ1-5; 7 bases fit TRBD1. V shed 6 bases and J 0 bases; nucleotides not matched to a gene: 5. The CDR3 runs to 14 residues. From germline, CDR1 is DFQATT and CDR2 SNEGSKA (reference sequence). CDR3 sequence (DNA): TGCAGTGCAACTCAGGGGGATAGCAATCAGCCCCAGCATTTT. Its protein is CSATQGDSNQPQHF.

This clonotype was counted a few times. The CDR3 spells CATSRGRTGGFNEQFF. The CDR3 DNA reads TGTGCCACCAGCAGAGGACGGACAGGGGGTTTCAATGAGCAGTTCTTC. This chain connects TRBV15 to TRBJ2-1, with 10 bases identical to TRBD1. The junction had 6 bases not matched to a gene; V was cut back by 1 base and J by 6 bases. The CDR3 covers 16 residues. In germline, CDR1 is LNHNV, CDR2 YYDKDF (reference sequence). Full variable domain (missing parts from reference TRBV15 and TRBJ2-1): DAMVIQNPRYQVTQFGKPVTLSCSQTLNHNVMYWYQQKSSQAPKLLFHYYDKDFNNEADTPDNFQSRRPNTSFCFLDIRSPGLGDTAMYLCATSRGRTGGFNEQFFGPGTRLTVL.

The rearrangement links TRBV5-1 to TRBJ2-7; D call uncertain. The CDR3 runs to 13 residues. Deletions cut 0 bases from V and 3 bases from J, with 7 bases between. Germline V CDR1 and CDR2: SGHRS, YFSETQ. DNA of the CDR3: TGCGCCAGCAGCTTGGCGGCAGACTACGAGCAGTACTTC. Translating gives CASSLAADYEQYF.

This chain joins TRBV6-2 or TRBV6-3 and TRBJ2-5, with 9 bases aligning to TRBD1. The junction had 18 bases not matched to a gene; V was cut back by 8 bases and J by 5 bases. The CDR3 sequence is 17 residues long. Looked up from germline, CDR1 is MNHEY and CDR2 is SVGEGT. This chain's CDR3 is CASSPAPDRGLWETQYF. The CDR3, as DNA: TGTGCCAGCTCACCAGCTCCGGACAGGGGCCTTTGGGAGACCCAGTACTTC.

V usage is TRBV3-1 and J usage is TRBJ1-6; unclear D gene. This CDR3 is built from 17 residues. Trimming pared 2 bases from V and 0 bases from J, leaving 11 bases between. The V gene's germline CDR1 is LGHDT and CDR2 YNNKEL (reference sequence). The CDR3 loop is CASSQIQQRSYNSPLHF. In DNA form, the CDR3 reads TGTGCCAGCAGCCAAATACAACAGCGCTCCTATAATTCACCCCTCCACTTT.

Many counts were recorded for this clonotype. V is TRBV7-2 and J is TRBJ2-7, with D possibly TRBD1 on 5 matching bases. Germline V CDR1 and CDR2: SGHTA, FQGNSA. The germline V and J ends were trimmed by 0 bases and 7 bases, with 16 bases remaining between them. The CDR3 has 15 residues. The CDR3 loop reads CASSLAGILSGEQYF. The CDR3 coding sequence is TGTGCCAGCAGCTTAGCGGGCATTCTATCAGGGGAGCAGTACTTC.

This chain links TRBV12-3 or TRBV12-4 with TRBJ1-1; 8 bases match TRBD1. The CDR3 covers 14 residues. Trimming at V came to 5 bases and at J to 9 bases, leaving 11 bases not matched to a gene. The CDR3 region has the DNA TGTGCCAGCAGTCTCGGACAGGGCACGACTAAAGCTTTCTTT. This translates into CASSLGQGTTKAFF.

The gene calls are TRBV24-1 and TRBJ2-3, with D possibly TRBD2 on 6 matching bases. Germline CDR1 KGHDR, CDR2 SFDVKD. The V end was cut by 9 bases, the J end by 6 bases, with 9 bases between. The CDR3 covers 11 residues. The CDR3 spells CATGGGDTQYF. CDR3 nucleotides: TGTGCCACCGGGGGAGGCGATACGCAGTATTTT.

This clonotype has only a few counts. This rearrangement joins TRBV19 to TRBJ2-7; D remains unclear. Per germline, CDR1 LNHDA and CDR2 SQIVND (reference sequence). Trimming removed 3 bases at V and 0 bases at J, with 6 bases between. This CDR3 has 13 amino acids. The CDR3 protein is CASSMGNSYEQYF. The CDR3 DNA sequence: TGTGCCAGTAGTATGGGCAACTCCTACGAGCAGTACTTC.

This clonotype occurred many times. CDR3 coding DNA: TGTGCCAGCAGTTTAGGACTAGCTGTCACAGATACGCAGTATTTT. Its protein product is CASSLGLAVTDTQYF. The chain employs TRBV2 and TRBJ2-3; 8 bases agree with TRBD2. Germline V gives CDR1 SNHLY, CDR2 FYNNEI. This CDR3 is built from 15 residues. V was clipped by 5 bases and J by 2 bases; unmatched bases: 6. Together with reference TRBV2 and TRBJ2-3, the CDR3 gives the full variable domain: EPEVTQTPSHQVTQMGQEVILRCVPISNHLYFYWYRQILGQKVEFLVSFYNNEISEKSEIFDDQFSVERPDGSNFTLKIRSTKLEDSAMYFCASSLGLAVTDTQYFGPGTRLTVL.

This sequence joins TRBV19 and TRBJ1-2; 9 positions agree with TRBD1. This CDR3 comprises 14 residues. Germline CDR1 reads LNHDA; CDR2 reads SQIVND (reference sequence). V shed 2 bases, J shed 10 bases, and the junction held 8 bases outside the gene matches. The CDR3 DNA is TGTGCCAGTAGTATAACAGGGGGCATATCAGACTACACCTTC. This translates into CASSITGGISDYTF.

This clonotype was seen more than once but under ten times. The V gene is TRBV5-4, the J gene TRBJ2-3; 8 positions match TRBD2. Germline V CDR1 and CDR2: SGHNT, YYREEE (reference sequence). Losses at the gene ends were 4 bases for V and 1 base for J; bases not matched to a gene: 5. This CDR3 comprises 15 residues. CDR3 sequence reads: CASSRKTSGTDTQYF. In nucleotides, the CDR3 is TGTGCCAGCAGCCGTAAGACTAGCGGCACAGATACGCAGTATTTT.

The V and J genes are TRBV12-3 or TRBV12-4 and TRBJ1-1; D is possibly TRBD1 (6 bases). V lost 4 bases, J lost 1 base, and 10 bases lay in between. CDR3 size: 14 residues. The CDR3 sequence is CASSSQGPNTEAFF. The CDR3 region has the DNA TGTGCCAGCAGTTCCCAGGGGCCGAACACTGAAGCTTTCTTT.

The genes are TRBV12-3 or TRBV12-4 and TRBJ2-3; 11 bases match TRBD2. V lost 7 bases, J lost 4 bases, and 10 bases stayed unmatched. This CDR3 has 16 amino acids. The CDR3 loop reads CASTPRASGRSDTQYF. The DNA of the CDR3 is TGTGCCAGCACCCCTCGGGCTAGCGGGAGGTCAGATACGCAGTATTTT.

The rearrangement uses TRBV20-1 and TRBJ1-1; 9 bases agree with TRBD1. This CDR3 region has 15 residues. Per germline, CDR1 DFQATT and CDR2 SNEGSKA (reference sequence). V shed 5 bases, J shed 4 bases, and the junction held 11 bases outside the gene matches. The CDR3: CSAYKPGQGGTEAFF. The CDR3 bases are TGCAGTGCTTACAAACCGGGACAGGGAGGCACTGAAGCTTTCTTT.

This clonotype was counted at least ten times. The gene calls are TRBV11-2 and TRBJ2-5; D unresolved. The CDR3 runs to 12 residues. The germline gives CDR1 SGHAT, CDR2 FQNNGV. Trimming cost V 3 bases and J 5 bases, with 7 bases left between them. CDR3 DNA sequence: TGTGCCAGCAGCTTCGGCCCTGAGACCCAGTACTTC. It codes for CASSFGPETQYF. The full variable domain, rest sourced from reference TRBV11-2 and TRBJ2-5, is EAGVAQSPRYKIIEKRQSVAFWCNPISGHATLYWYQQILGQGPKLLIQFQNNGVVDDSQLPKDRFSAERLKGVDSTLKIQPAKLEDSAVYLCASSFGPETQYFGPGTRLLVL.

The chain couples TRBV19 to TRBJ1-1; D call uncertain. CDR3 length: 14 amino acids. V was trimmed by 5 bases and J by 1 base, leaving 11 bases between them. Germline V gene lookup returns CDR1 LNHDA and CDR2 SQIVND (reference sequence). The CDR3 bases are TGTGCCAGTAGTTTTCGGGAAAGGAACACTGAAGCTTTCTTT. Protein sequence: CASSFRERNTEAFF.

The CDR3 DNA follows: TGTGCCAGCAGCTTAGGGGTGGTATTGGGGCGACAAGAGACCCAGTACTTC. Translated: CASSLGVVLGRQETQYF. The V and J genes are TRBV7-8 and TRBJ2-5; D is perhaps TRBD1 (5 bases). The CDR3 has 17 residues. The germline V gene has CDR1 SGHVS and CDR2 FQNEAQ. Trimming left V 1 base short and J 2 bases short, with 17 bases between. Based on the CDR3 plus reference TRBV7-8 and TRBJ2-5, the full variable domain is GAGVSQSPRYKVAKRGQDVALRCDPISGHVSLFWYQQALGQGPEFLTYFQNEAQLDKSGLPSDRFFAERPEGSVSTLKIQRTQQEDSAVYLCASSLGVVLGRQETQYFGPGTRLLVL.